The clone carrying this TCR beta chain was counted between two and nine times. Its antigen is not identified. The CDR3 runs 15 residues. The data stem from a study of T-cell memory formation after mild COVID-19. A single record per CDR3 protein comes from TCRdb applying MiXCR to the 5' RACE reads. The sample lists under 200,000 distinct CDR3 sequences, 10% to 15% occurring once. The study's findings and limits: Contracting clones from day 15 to 85 showed balanced CD4/CD8; later expanders favored CD4+. Nothing confirmed that second-wave clones peaking on day 37 were specific for SARS-CoV-2.

The chain is built from TRBV21-1 and TRBJ2-1; the table gives TRBD1 as D, unverified against the DNA. TRBV21-1 counts as a pseudogene. This TCR was sampled from a man aged 18-30 years who had mild COVID-19 (a few samples of this study predate the infection). Cell type and time point are not known. Specimen: PBMCs or a T cell subset sorted from them (not recorded which). The CDR3 loop reads CASSQGQGINNEQFF. CDR3 DNA: TGTGCCAGCAGTCAGGGACAGGGTATCAACAATGAGCAGTTCTTC.